This entry is about one TCR beta chain. Assay: immunoSEQ multiplex PCR; the TCRdb copy retains only in-frame clones and omits some. The table shows fewer than 600,000 clones, with around three quarters occurring only once. The record originates from a study of shared clonotypes between healthy human individuals. The overall study: Donors were a couple of women and a few men aged 18 to 49.

This CDR3 region has 18 residues. Germline loops: CDR1 SEHNR, CDR2 FQNEAQ (reference sequence). Trimming left V 1 base short and J 2 bases short, with 19 bases between. This sequence was found in a woman between 40 and 50 years old in good health. Some clones in this sample may be carry-over from other donors' samples. The genes are TRBV7-9 and TRBJ2-3; possibly TRBD1 for D (6 bases). Sequenced: PBMCs. The CDR3 DNA reads as TGTGCCAGCAGCTTAGGCTTATCGGCGCAGGGGCACACAGATACGCAGTATTTT. It encodes CASSLGLSAQGHTDTQYF.